The 29 T cell receptor beta chains reported below all come from one sample, sequenced in a study of cytomegalovirus exposure and HLA in healthy donors. The PCR ran on 60 Vbeta and 13 Jbeta primers. Some clones are missing from TCRdb's copy, which holds only in-frame ones; the method was immunoSEQ multiplex PCR. Here the sample spans 150,000 or so clones, 80% being singletons. The sequenced sample consisted of PBMCs. Source of these receptors: a woman in her forties in good health and CMV-seronegative.

This clone was seen just once. This chain uses TRBV11-2 with TRBJ2-1, with 10 bases fitting TRBD2. After removal of 5 bases from V and 1 base from J, the junction contained 2 bases not matched to a gene. CDR3 length: 15 residues. CDR1 is SGHAT, CDR2 FQNNGV, per germline. The CDR3 here is CASSPLAGSYNEQFF. DNA of the CDR3: TGTGCCAGCAGCCCACTAGCGGGGTCCTACAATGAGCAGTTCTTC.

The rearrangement joins TRBV27 to TRBJ1-1; the D gene is possibly TRBD1 (6 bases). The ends were cut back, 5 bases at V and 3 bases at J, with 13 bases in the middle. This CDR3 is 14 amino acids long. Germline CDR1 and CDR2: MNHEY and SMNVEV (reference sequence). CDR3 region: CASSGTYRDTEAFF. In DNA, the CDR3 is TGTGCCAGCAGTGGAACCTACAGGGACACTGAAGCTTTCTTT.

This clone came up a few times. The chain has TRBV30 and TRBJ2-5; 8 nucleotides line up with TRBD2. The CDR3 extends over 14 amino acids. V shed 2 bases, J shed 1 base, and the junction held 3 bases outside the gene matches. CDR1 is GTSNPN, CDR2 SVGIG, per germline (reference sequence). This CDR3 is CAWSKRGGQETQYF. Here the CDR3 DNA reads TGTGCCTGGAGTAAACGGGGGGGCCAAGAGACCCAGTACTTC.

The chain has TRBV18 and TRBJ1-4, with a possible D match to TRBD1 (6 bases). Trimming shortened V by 1 base and J by 3 bases, and 9 bases separated the two germline ends. The CDR3 runs to 15 residues. CDR1 is KGHSH, CDR2 LQKENI, per germline. The CDR3 nucleotides read TGTGCCAGCTCACCACAGACAGGCCCTAATGAAAAACTGTTTTTT. This sequence encodes CASSPQTGPNEKLFF.

The chain carries TRBV7-8 and TRBJ2-7, with D unresolved. Germline V gene data show CDR1 as SGHVS and CDR2 as FQNEAQ. The length of the CDR3 is 13 residues. With 6 bases removed from V and 2 bases from J, the gap between germline ends came to 11 bases. The CDR3: CASSPFSAYEQYF. For the CDR3, the DNA is TGTGCCAGCAGTCCGTTTTCGGCCTACGAGCAGTACTTC.

In DNA form, the CDR3 reads TGTGCCAGCAGCTTACAGACAGGAACCTTCGGGGAGCTGTTTTTT. It specifies CASSLQTGTFGELFF. This rearrangement joins TRBV7-2 to TRBJ2-2; D is possibly TRBD1 (6 bases). CDR1 is SGHTA and CDR2 is FQGNSA in the germline V gene. The CDR3 contains 15 residues. Trimming shortened V by 2 bases and J by 7 bases, and 14 bases separated the two germline ends. The variable domain in full, with the rest retrieved from reference TRBV7-2 and TRBJ2-2, is GAGVSQSPSNKVTEKGKDVELRCDPISGHTALYWYRQSLGQGLEFLIYFQGNSAPDKSGLPSDRFSAERTGGSVSTLTIQRTQQEDSAVYLCASSLQTGTFGELFFGEGSRLTVL.

This CDR3 is CASSYGGTSYEQFF. CDR3 DNA sequence: TGTGCCAGCAGTTACGGGGGGACGTCTTATGAGCAGTTCTTC. This chain connects TRBV6-5 to TRBJ2-1, with a weak D call TRBD2 (6 bases). Trimming shortened V by 2 bases and J by 8 bases, and 13 bases separated the two germline ends. This CDR3 has 14 amino acids. Germline V CDR1 and CDR2: MNHEY, SVGAGI.

The chain is built from TRBV6-5 and TRBJ2-7, with TRBD1 identical over 9 bases. The CDR3 totals 14 residues. CDR1 is MNHEY and CDR2 is SVGAGI in the germline V gene. V dropped 9 bases and J dropped 3; count of bases not matched to a gene: 9. The CDR3: CASSPRTGVYEQYF. The CDR3 DNA reads as TGTGCCAGTTCTCCGAGGACAGGGGTCTACGAGCAGTACTTC.

This clone appeared a single time. The rearrangement links TRBV19 to TRBJ1-1; 7 bases line up with TRBD1. Germline values: CDR1 LNHDA, CDR2 SQIVND (reference sequence). The CDR3 extends over 14 amino acids. V trimming: 1 base; J trimming: 4 bases; junction bases outside the gene matches: 3. CDR3 amino acids: CASSIAGGGTEAFF. For the CDR3, the DNA is TGTGCCAGTAGTATAGCAGGGGGAGGCACTGAAGCTTTCTTT.

In regard to this clone: This sample includes further DNA sequences coding for the same CDR3. This chain joins TRBV5-1 and TRBJ2-5; possibly TRBD1 for D (5 bases). Trimming removed 0 bases at V and 3 bases at J, with 6 bases between. CDR1 is SGHRS, CDR2 YFSETQ, per germline. There are 13 residues in the CDR3. CDR3 amino acids: CASSLGGEETQYF. CDR3 DNA: TGCGCCAGCAGCTTGGGGGGCGAAGAGACCCAGTACTTC.

This chain links TRBV11-3 with TRBJ1-2; 7 bases are a match to TRBD1. Germline loops: CDR1 SGHNT, CDR2 YENEEA. J gave up 4 bases and V 5 bases, and 7 bases lay outside the gene matches. The CDR3 has 14 residues. The CDR3 DNA is TGTGCCAGCAGCACCCCGCCAGGGGGCTATGGCTACACCTTC. As protein: CASSTPPGGYGYTF.

The rearrangement uses TRBV5-1 and TRBJ1-1; D is unclear. Germline CDR1 and CDR2: SGHRS and YFSETQ. Trimming pared 0 bases from V and 1 base from J, leaving 7 bases between. This CDR3 has 14 amino acids. CDR3 region: CASSLGAGNTEAFF. The DNA of the CDR3 is TGCGCCAGCAGCTTGGGTGCAGGGAACACTGAAGCTTTCTTT. The whole variable domain, filled in from reference TRBV5-1 and TRBJ1-1, reads KAGVTQTPRYLIKTRGQQVTLSCSPISGHRSVSWYQQTPGQGLQFLFEYFSETQRNKGNFPGRFSGRQFSNSRSEMNVSTLELGDSALYLCASSLGAGNTEAFFGQGTRLTVV.

The chain employs TRBV4-3 and TRBJ2-1; TRBD2 is a possible D gene (6 bases). Trimming cost V 0 bases and J 1 base, with 10 bases left between them. The CDR3 loop spans 16 amino acids. Germline V gene data show CDR1 as LGHNA and CDR2 as YSLEER. The CDR3 loop reads CASSQETGVSYNEQFF. As DNA, the CDR3 is TGCGCCAGCAGCCAAGAAACGGGAGTGTCCTACAATGAGCAGTTCTTC.

V and J are TRBV7-9 and TRBJ1-1; 7 bases line up with TRBD1. Germline assignment: CDR1 SEHNR and CDR2 FQNEAQ (reference sequence). This CDR3 region has 14 residues. Trimming removed 6 bases from V and 2 bases from J; junction bases left unmatched: 6. The CDR3 DNA is TGTGCCAGCAGTCCAACAGGGGCTAACACTGAAGCTTTCTTT. It translates to CASSPTGANTEAFF. Full variable domain (rest looked up from reference TRBV7-9 and TRBJ1-1): DTGVSQNPRHKITKRGQNVTFRCDPISEHNRLYWYRQTLGQGPEFLTYFQNEAQLEKSRLLSDRFSAERPKGSFSTLEIQRTEQGDSAMYLCASSPTGANTEAFFGQGTRLTVV.

The gene calls are TRBV27 and TRBJ2-3; tentatively, D is TRBD1 (6 bases). Trimming took 8 bases from V and 3 from J, leaving 18 bases between them. This CDR3 region has 15 residues. The V gene's germline CDR1 is MNHEY and CDR2 SMNVEV (reference sequence). CDR3 amino acids: CASCENRVLTDTQYF. The CDR3 DNA reads TGTGCCAGCTGTGAGAACAGGGTTTTAACAGATACGCAGTATTTT.

The rearrangement links TRBV4-3 to TRBJ2-2; D not certain. This CDR3 is built from 13 residues. Germline loops: CDR1 LGHNA, CDR2 YSLEER. Trimming removed 3 bases from V and 6 bases from J, with 8 bases in between. CDR3 region: CASSQDTAGELFF. CDR3 in DNA: TGCGCCAGCAGCCAGGATACAGCCGGGGAGCTGTTTTTT.

The CDR3 region is CASSLEGNSYEQFF. CDR3 bases: TGTGCCAGCAGCTTAGAGGGGAACAGCTATGAGCAGTTCTTC. V gene TRBV13 combines with J gene TRBJ2-1; TRBD1 is a possible D gene (5 bases). The V and J ends lost 1 base and 8 bases respectively, with 12 bases between them. The CDR3 is made up of 14 amino acids. Germline CDR1 is PRHDT and CDR2 is FYEKMQ (reference sequence).

The chain joins TRBV7-3 to TRBJ2-5, with 7 bases matching TRBD2. Per the germline V gene, CDR1 is SGHTA and CDR2 is FQGTGA. J gave up 2 bases and V 5 bases, and 11 bases lay outside the gene matches. The CDR3 loop spans 16 amino acids. The CDR3 DNA sequence: TGTGCCAGCAGCCTTGGGGACTACCGGGGTCAAGAGACCCAGTACTTC. Translated: CASSLGDYRGQETQYF.

The chain joins TRBV4-3 to TRBJ2-1, with 10 bases identical to TRBD2. Trimming removed 0 bases from V and 5 bases from J; junction bases left unmatched: 7. The germline V gene encodes CDR1 LGHNA and CDR2 YSLEER. The CDR3 is 17 residues long. CDR3 in amino acids: CASSQDPPSGGNNEQFF. CDR3 in DNA: TGCGCCAGCAGCCAAGATCCCCCTAGCGGGGGTAACAATGAGCAGTTCTTC.

The chain employs TRBV6-6 and TRBJ2-7; D might be TRBD1 (6 bases). Between the trimmed V and J ends, which lost 7 bases and 3 bases, there was a span of 22 bases. Germline V gene sequence: CDR1 MNHNY, CDR2 SVGAGI (reference sequence). The CDR3 runs to 16 residues. Here the CDR3 DNA reads TGTGCCAGCACCTTGACCGGGGTGGGGGCGCGCTACGAGCAGTACTTC. Amino acids: CASTLTGVGARYEQYF.

The rearrangement joins TRBV18 to TRBJ2-1; D possibly corresponds to TRBD2 (5 bases). V dropped 3 bases and J dropped 3 bases, with 12 bases sitting between them. From germline, CDR1 is KGHSH and CDR2 LQKENI. This CDR3 is 15 amino acids long. The CDR3 nucleotides read TGTGCCAGCTCACCGGACTCCTACCTCTACAATGAGCAGTTCTTC. Its protein product is CASSPDSYLYNEQFF.

This clone was found a few times. The chain employs TRBV19 and TRBJ1-2; 10 bases fit TRBD1. The CDR3 loop spans 16 amino acids. Germline values: CDR1 LNHDA, CDR2 SQIVND (reference sequence). With 6 bases clipped from V and 4 bases from J, the junction kept 11 bases outside the gene matches. In nucleotides, the CDR3 is TGTGCCAGTAGCCCGGGACAGGGGTCGTGGACCTATGGCTACACCTTC. Its translation is CASSPGQGSWTYGYTF.

The J gene is TRBJ2-1, the V gene TRBV11-3; the match to TRBD1 covers 7 bases. Germline V gives CDR1 SGHNT, CDR2 YENEEA. This CDR3 spans 14 amino acids. V lost 4 bases, J lost 8 bases, and 8 bases stayed unmatched. The CDR3 protein is CASSSGQAGDEQFF. CDR3 in DNA: TGTGCCAGCAGCTCCGGACAGGCCGGGGATGAGCAGTTCTTC.

This sequence joins TRBV4-3 and TRBJ2-3, with D hard to call. Between the trimmed V and J ends, which lost 1 base and 5 bases, there was a span of 4 bases. Germline CDR1 is LGHNA and CDR2 is YSLEER. This CDR3 spans 12 amino acids. CDR3 protein: CASSQVGDTQYF. The CDR3 nucleotides are TGCGCCAGCAGCCAAGTCGGAGATACGCAGTATTTT.

The rearrangement uses TRBV11-3 and TRBJ2-3, with D perhaps TRBD2 (5 bases). The CDR3 loop spans 16 amino acids. The V gene's germline CDR1 is SGHNT and CDR2 YENEEA. V gave up 1 base and J gave up 7 bases, with 18 bases separating them. For the CDR3, the DNA is TGTGCCAGCAGCTTAGGCGGCACTAGTGGAATTAATACGCAGTATTTT. It yields the protein CASSLGGTSGINTQYF. Full variable domain (rest looked up from reference TRBV11-3 and TRBJ2-3): EAGVVQSPRYKIIEKKQPVAFWCNPISGHNTLYWYLQNLGQGPELLIRYENEEAVDDSQLPKDRFSAERLKGVDSTLKIQPAELGDSAVYLCASSLGGTSGINTQYFGPGTRLTVL.

The V and J genes are TRBV27 and TRBJ2-6; D call uncertain. Germline CDR1 MNHEY, CDR2 SMNVEV (reference sequence). V gave up 8 bases and J gave up 0 bases, with 8 bases separating them. The CDR3 contains 14 residues. CDR3 region: CASQVVSGANVLTF. CDR3 in DNA: TGTGCCAGCCAGGTGGTCTCTGGGGCCAACGTCCTGACTTTC.

This clone was counted a few times. The gene calls are TRBV6-6 and TRBJ2-3, with 8 bases matching TRBD2. Losses at the gene ends were 6 bases for V and 5 bases for J; bases not matched to a gene: 7. The CDR3 is 14 residues long. Germline lookup yields CDR1 MNHNY and CDR2 SVGAGI (reference sequence). In DNA, the CDR3 is TGTGCCAGCAGCACCAGCGGGGGAATAGATACGCAGTATTTT. This gives the protein CASSTSGGIDTQYF.

The chain uses TRBV10-2 and TRBJ1-5, with a weak D call TRBD1 (5 bases). V gave up 4 bases and J gave up 5 bases, with 15 bases separating them. Germline CDR1 and CDR2: WSHSY and SAAADI. The CDR3 has 15 residues. CDR3 bases: TGCGCCAGCAGTGTATCCGCGGGGGGTCATCAGCCCCAGCATTTT. Translated, it gives CASSVSAGGHQPQHF.

J is TRBJ2-7 and V is TRBV9; a possible D gene is TRBD2 (6 bases). This CDR3 comprises 15 residues. Trimming pared 0 bases from V and 6 bases from J, leaving 16 bases between. Germline CDR1 reads SGDLS; CDR2 reads YYNGEE. The CDR3 loop reads CASSVAHGGIGEQYF. As DNA, the CDR3 is TGTGCCAGCAGCGTAGCTCATGGAGGGATAGGCGAGCAGTACTTC.